Each of the 19 T cell receptor beta chains below was sequenced from the same sample in a study of T cells in women clearing cervical HPV infection. Clones were read by immunoSEQ multiplex PCR, and TCRdb kept only the in-frame ones, dropping some. The table lists 40,000 or so clones. The specimen was blood buffy coat. These TCRs come from a woman between 18 and 75 years old with a cervical HPV16 infection that either progressed to CIN3+ or cleared (not recorded which).

On this clone: The CDR3 is cut off 3 residues early in the read; its end comes from the germline J gene. This chain connects TRBV7-2 to TRBJ1-2; D is uncertain. This CDR3 contains 15 residues. CDR1 is SGHTA and CDR2 is FQGNSA in the germline V gene. Partial CDR3 DNA: TGTGCCAGCAGCTTAGCGGGCGGGAGGCTTAATGAC. The encoded protein is CASSLAGGRLND. The entire CDR3 protein reads CASSLAGGRLNDYTF. The full variable domain, rest sourced from reference TRBV7-2 and TRBJ1-2, is GAGVSQSPSNKVTEKGKDVELRCDPISGHTALYWYRQSLGQGLEFLIYFQGNSAPDKSGLPSDRFSAERTGGSVSTLTIQRTQQEDSAVYLCASSLAGGRLNDYTFGSGTRLTVV.

As to this clone: The CDR3 goes on 3 residues after the read ends, and that part is filled in from the germline J gene. This chain links TRBV19 with TRBJ2-6; perhaps TRBD1 as D (5 bases). CDR3 length: 14 residues. The V end was cut by 5 bases, the J end by 2 bases, with 7 bases between. From germline, CDR1 is LNHDA and CDR2 SQIVND (reference sequence). This CDR3 reads CASSPGPGANVLTF. CDR3 bases read: TGTGCCAGTAGTCCAGGGCCTGGGGCCAACGTC.

Points on this clone: The read finishes 3 residues shy of the CDR3 end, and the germline J gene is used to complete it. The chain combines TRBV7-9 with TRBJ1-2; unclear D gene. This CDR3 has 15 residues. From germline, CDR1 is SEHNR and CDR2 FQNEAQ (reference sequence). The CDR3 sequence is CASSLREDSYNDYTF. Incomplete CDR3 DNA: TGTGCCAGCAGCTTAAGGGAGGACTCCTACAATGAC.

Details on this clone: Sequencing ends 3 residues short of the CDR3 end; the germline J gene provides the rest. The rearrangement uses TRBV5-6 and TRBJ2-7; 7 nucleotides match TRBD1. Per germline, CDR1 SGHDT and CDR2 YYEEEE. The CDR3 is made up of 15 amino acids. V trimming: 2 bases; J trimming: 5 bases; junction bases outside the gene matches: 10. The DNA read from the CDR3 is TGTGCCAGCAGCTTCGTCGACAGGGAAGCCGACGAG. Encoded protein: CASSFVDREADE. The complete CDR3 protein is CASSFVDREADEQYF.

Points on this clone: Coverage ceases 3 residues before the CDR3 finishes, and the germline J gene fills in the end. V and J are TRBV5-1 and TRBJ1-6; 7 nucleotides agree with TRBD1. This CDR3 contains 16 residues. V lost 4 bases to trimming and J lost 4 bases; unmatched junction nucleotides: 8. Per the germline V gene, CDR1 is SGHRS and CDR2 is YFSETQ. The CDR3 is CASSVGDRTYNSPLHF. The covered CDR3 bases are TGCGCCAGCAGCGTCGGGGACAGAACTTATAATTCACCC.

To note about this clone: A read error may produce the germline difference seen at one junction end. The read gets to within 3 residues of the CDR3 end, and the germline J gene fills in the rest. The sample holds other DNA sequences that translate to the same CDR3. This chain uses TRBV5-6 with TRBJ1-3; 7 bases agree with TRBD1. The CDR3 consists of 14 residues. Germline V CDR1 and CDR2: SGHDT, YYEEEE. CDR3 bases read: TGTGCCAGCCATGCAAGGGGGCAAGGAAACACT. Amino acid sequence: CASHARGQGNT. The whole CDR3 sequence reads CASHARGQGNTIYF.

CDR3 DNA, as far as it was read: TGCGCCAGCGAAATCGTGAGGGGGAGGGTGAATGAG. This gives the protein CASEIVRGRVNE. In full, the CDR3 reads CASEIVRGRVNEQFF. The chain recombines TRBV23-1 with TRBJ2-1; possibly TRBD2 for D (7 bases). The read ends 3 residues early relative to the CDR3; the germline J gene fills the gap. TRBV23-1 is labeled an ORF, and its function is uncertain. This CDR3 spans 15 amino acids. V was pared by 8 bases and J by 7 bases, with 21 bases between.

About this clone itself: The CDR3 end falls 3 residues outside the read, so it is completed with the germline J gene. The chain joins TRBV6-2 or TRBV6-3 to TRBJ2-3; 7 bases align to TRBD2. This CDR3 has 14 amino acids. The germline V gene encodes CDR1 MNHEY and CDR2 SVGEGT. The sequenced CDR3 bases are TGTGCCAGCAGTGACGGGGGGATGGGAGAGACG. Amino acid sequence: CASSDGGMGET. The CDR3 in its entirety is CASSDGGMGETQYF.

Points on this clone: The read terminates 3 residues ahead of where the CDR3 ends, so the germline J gene completes it. The chain recombines TRBV29-1 with TRBJ2-7, with a tentative D call TRBD2 (6 bases). The CDR3 covers 15 residues. Trimming stripped 4 bases from V and 0 bases from J, with 16 bases between. Germline assignment: CDR1 SQVTM and CDR2 ANQGSEA. The CDR3 protein is CSVAGGTLGSYEQYF. Incomplete CDR3 DNA: TGCAGCGTTGCGGGTGGGACTCTTGGCTCCTACGAG.

Details on this clone: The CDR3 end lies 3 residues beyond the end of the read and is filled in from the germline J gene. This chain uses TRBV7-8 with TRBJ2-1, with 12 nucleotides matching TRBD2. V was clipped by 5 bases and J by 9 bases; unmatched bases: 11. Germline loops: CDR1 SGHVS, CDR2 FQNEAQ. The CDR3 totals 16 residues. CDR3: CASSHRRLAGGSEQFF. The CDR3 bases that were read are TGTGCCAGCAGCCACCGTCGGCTAGCGGGAGGGAGTGAG. Full variable domain (outside the CDR3, taken from reference TRBV7-8 and TRBJ2-1): GAGVSQSPRYKVAKRGQDVALRCDPISGHVSLFWYQQALGQGPEFLTYFQNEAQLDKSGLPSDRFFAERPEGSVSTLKIQRTQQEDSAVYLCASSHRRLAGGSEQFFGPGTRLTVL.

With respect to this clone: The read terminates 3 residues ahead of where the CDR3 ends, so the germline J gene completes it. The V and J genes are TRBV5-5 and TRBJ2-7, with D possibly matching TRBD1 (6 bases). The germline V gene encodes CDR1 SGHKS and CDR2 YYEKEE (reference sequence). Deletions cut 5 bases from V and 2 bases from J, with 14 bases between. This CDR3 contains 14 residues. CDR3 residues: CASSPGTPTYEQYF. The part of the CDR3 DNA that was read is TGTGCCAGCAGTCCGGGGACACCCACCTACGAG.

Details on this clone: The DNA ends 3 residues before the CDR3 does, and the rest of the CDR3 is filled in from the germline J gene. The V call is TRBV11-2, the J call TRBJ2-7; 10 bases align to TRBD1. The CDR3 totals 15 residues. The germline CDR1 and CDR2 sequences are SGHAT and FQNNGV. The V gene end was trimmed by 5 bases and the J gene end by 6 bases; junction bases not matched to a gene: 10. The sequenced CDR3 bases are TGTGCCAGCAGCCAGCCAGGACAGGGGGTACGCGAG. The encoded protein is CASSQPGQGVRE. The CDR3 as a whole reads CASSQPGQGVREQYF.

Comments on this clone: The read ends 3 residues shy of where the CDR3 ends; the end is completed using the germline J gene. The chain is built from TRBV20-1 and TRBJ1-2; 12 bases agree with TRBD1. CDR1 is DFQATT, CDR2 SNEGSKA, per germline (reference sequence). This CDR3 is built from 17 residues. With V trimmed by 2 bases and J by 4 bases, 11 bases remained unmatched. The CDR3 DNA, read in part, is TGCAGTGCTAGACTTACCGGGACAGGGGGCCGCCGCTATGGC. Translated: CSARLTGTGGRRYG. The CDR3 reads in full as CSARLTGTGGRRYGYTF.

In regard to this clone: The read terminates 3 residues ahead of where the CDR3 ends, so the germline J gene completes it. The chain combines TRBV5-6 with TRBJ1-1; TRBD1 is a possible D gene (6 bases). Germline V gene data show CDR1 as SGHDT and CDR2 as YYEEEE. The V end lost 5 bases, the J end lost 1 base, and 12 bases lay between the germline ends. The CDR3 totals 14 residues. CDR3 DNA, as far as it was read: TGTGCCAGCAGTGAGGGGGTATCGAACACTGAA. Its translation: CASSEGVSNTE. The full CDR3 sequence reads CASSEGVSNTEAFF.

To note about this clone: The read falls 3 residues short of the CDR3 end, and the missing part is taken from the germline J gene. The rearrangement links TRBV18 to TRBJ2-3, with D possibly TRBD2 on 5 matching bases. Germline loops: CDR1 KGHSH, CDR2 LQKENI. The CDR3 has 16 residues. CDR3 DNA (partial): TGTGCCAGCTCACCCCGTGAGAGCGGAGCCCAAGAGACG. Residues: CASSPRESGAQET. The full CDR3 is CASSPRESGAQETQYF.

Worth noting for this clone: The CDR3 end falls 3 residues outside the read, so it is completed with the germline J gene. This chain uses TRBV5-1 with TRBJ2-7; perhaps TRBD2 as D (6 bases). This CDR3 contains 14 residues. Germline loops: CDR1 SGHRS, CDR2 YFSETQ. Trimming stripped 4 bases from V and 3 bases from J, with 14 bases between. Here the CDR3 reads CASSTLEGSYEQYF. The sequenced part of the CDR3 DNA is TGCGCCAGCAGCACCTTGGAGGGGAGCTACGAG.

About this clone itself: The read terminates 3 residues ahead of where the CDR3 ends, so the germline J gene completes it. The gene calls are TRBV6-2 or TRBV6-3 and TRBJ1-2; no clear D. Germline CDR1 and CDR2: MNHEY and SVGEGT. The CDR3 totals 13 residues. This CDR3 reads CASSKLASYDYTF. The sequenced CDR3 bases are TGTGCCAGCAGTAAACTCGCGTCCTACGAC.

As regards this clone: The read ends 3 residues shy of where the CDR3 ends; the end is completed using the germline J gene. The V and J genes are TRBV20-1 and TRBJ2-5; D possibly corresponds to TRBD1 (5 bases). Germline assignment: CDR1 DFQATT and CDR2 SNEGSKA (reference sequence). The CDR3 runs to 14 residues. V dropped 1 base and J dropped 2 bases, with 11 bases sitting between them. The CDR3 is CSARGASGQETQYF. The sequenced part of the CDR3 DNA is TGCAGTGCTAGAGGCGCATCAGGGCAAGAGACC.

With regard to this clone: The missing CDR3 end, 3 residues past where the read stops, is filled in from the germline J gene. V and J are TRBV6-9 and TRBJ2-2, with D possibly TRBD2 on 5 matching bases. Germline CDR1 and CDR2: MNHGY and SVAAGI. V was pared by 2 bases and J by 1 base, with 14 bases between. There are 17 residues in the CDR3. CDR3 sequence reads: CASSYLGGPWNTGELFF. Partial CDR3 DNA: TGTGCCAGCAGTTATCTAGGAGGTCCTTGGAACACCGGGGAG.